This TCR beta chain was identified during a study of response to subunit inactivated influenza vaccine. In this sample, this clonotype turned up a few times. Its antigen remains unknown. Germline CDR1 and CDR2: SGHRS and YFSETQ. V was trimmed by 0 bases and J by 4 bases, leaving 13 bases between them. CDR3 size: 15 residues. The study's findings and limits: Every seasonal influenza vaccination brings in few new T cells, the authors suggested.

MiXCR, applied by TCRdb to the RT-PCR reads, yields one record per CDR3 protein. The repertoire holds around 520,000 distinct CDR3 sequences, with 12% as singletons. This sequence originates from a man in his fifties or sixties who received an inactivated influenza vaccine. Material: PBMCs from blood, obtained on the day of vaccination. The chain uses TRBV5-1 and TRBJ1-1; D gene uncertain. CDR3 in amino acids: CASSLAGNSVTEAFF. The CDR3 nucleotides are TGCGCCAGCAGCTTGGCGGGGAATTCGGTCACTGAAGCTTTCTTT.